Below, 29 T cell receptor beta chains from the same sample are listed, as sequenced in a study of control samples from healthy donors and cancer patients. The protocol was immunoSEQ multiplex PCR, while the TCRdb copy is restricted to in-frame clones and leaves out a portion. The sample has approximately 120,000 clones, around nine tenths seen once; the top ten hold roughly 4%. What was sequenced was blood. The receptors shown here come from a human donor in good health. The donor label of this sample is uncertain.

The CDR3 bases are TGTGCCTGGAGGGCGAAAGGGGTGGGGAACACTGAAGCTTTCTTT. It encodes CAWRAKGVGNTEAFF. V usage is TRBV30 and J usage is TRBJ1-1; TRBD1 might be the D (5 bases). The germline V gene encodes CDR1 GTSNPN and CDR2 SVGIG (reference sequence). There are 15 residues in the CDR3. Trimming pared 3 bases from V and 1 base from J, leaving 15 bases between.

This chain links TRBV5-1 with TRBJ2-3; D gene uncertain. The germline V gene encodes CDR1 SGHRS and CDR2 YFSETQ. The CDR3 is made up of 13 amino acids. Trimming shortened V by 0 bases and J by 5 bases, and 7 bases separated the two germline ends. The CDR3 DNA is TGCGCCAGCAGCTTGGGGCGGATAGATACGCAGTATTTT. Its protein product is CASSLGRIDTQYF.

This chain uses TRBV4-1 with TRBJ1-1, with a weak D call TRBD1 (5 bases). Germline V CDR1 and CDR2: MGHRA, YSYEKL. CDR3 size: 14 residues. V lost 4 bases, J lost 4 bases, and 13 bases lay in between. CDR3: CASSREGRSTEAFF. The CDR3, as DNA: TGCGCCAGCAGCCGGGAGGGGAGGAGCACTGAAGCTTTCTTT.

The chain joins TRBV5-6 to TRBJ1-1; 7 positions match TRBD1. CDR3 length: 17 residues. Per the germline V gene, CDR1 is SGHDT and CDR2 is YYEEEE. The V and J ends lost 0 bases and 2 bases, in that order; junction bases with no gene match: 10. In nucleotides, the CDR3 is TGTGCCAGCAGCTTGGTTTCCTTGGGACAGATTAACACTGAAGCTTTCTTT. Translated, it gives CASSLVSLGQINTEAFF.

The rearrangement links TRBV7-3 to TRBJ1-1; D unresolved. Germline V CDR1 and CDR2: SGHTA, FQGTGA. The CDR3 runs to 14 residues. V gave up 2 bases and J gave up 0 bases, with 7 bases separating them. The CDR3 DNA reads TGTGCCAGCAGCTTAGGTCACTTGAACACTGAAGCTTTCTTT. Protein sequence: CASSLGHLNTEAFF.

The rearrangement uses TRBV4-1 and TRBJ1-1; no clear D gene. The germline V and J ends were trimmed by 0 bases and 4 bases, with 9 bases remaining between them. This CDR3 spans 14 amino acids. Germline lookup yields CDR1 MGHRA and CDR2 YSYEKL. The CDR3 sequence is CASSQEGRFTEAFF. DNA of the CDR3: TGCGCCAGCAGCCAAGAGGGCCGATTCACTGAAGCTTTCTTT.

The chain links TRBV10-1 to TRBJ2-1; no firm D call. V lost 0 bases and J 7 bases, leaving 7 bases between the germline ends. The CDR3 spans 13 residues. The germline V gene has CDR1 WNHNN and CDR2 SYGVQD (reference sequence). CDR3 region: CASSESFVNEQFF. The CDR3 nucleotides are TGCGCCAGCAGTGAGTCTTTTGTTAATGAGCAGTTCTTC.

The chain couples TRBV12-3 or TRBV12-4 to TRBJ2-5; maybe TRBD2 (5 bases). V was pared by 6 bases and J by 2 bases, with 7 bases between. This CDR3 region has 12 residues. The CDR3 sequence: CASRRTQETQYF. CDR3 DNA: TGTGCCAGCAGACGGACTCAAGAGACCCAGTACTTC.

The chain has TRBV3-1 (or the pseudogene TRBV3-2) and TRBJ1-2, with 8 nucleotides matching TRBD1. Germline CDR1 LGHDT, CDR2 YNNKEL (reference sequence). CDR3 size: 16 residues. V was clipped by 1 base and J by 2 bases; unmatched bases: 6. DNA of the CDR3: TGTGCCAGCAGCCAAGGTGTTTGGACAGGGAACTATGGCTACACCTTC. It specifies CASSQGVWTGNYGYTF.

The chain joins TRBV9 to TRBJ2-2; D is ambiguous. Trimming stripped 2 bases from V and 5 bases from J, with 4 bases between. CDR3 length: 12 residues. CDR1 is SGDLS and CDR2 is YYNGEE in the germline V gene. The CDR3 DNA reads as TGTGCCAGCAGCGTGGGGACCGGGGAGCTGTTTTTT. It specifies CASSVGTGELFF.

This chain joins TRBV27 and TRBJ2-1; 8 bases map to TRBD1. This CDR3 contains 14 residues. J was trimmed by 8 bases and V by 4 bases; bases with no gene match: 7. Germline CDR1 is MNHEY and CDR2 is SMNVEV (reference sequence). Written as DNA, the CDR3 is TGTGCCAGCAGTTCGACAACGACAGGGGATGAGCAGTTCTTC. Protein sequence: CASSSTTTGDEQFF.

The chain uses TRBV24-1 and TRBJ2-2, with D hard to call. V gave up 4 bases and J gave up 3 bases, with 20 bases separating them. The CDR3 extends over 18 amino acids. Germline CDR1 reads KGHDR; CDR2 reads SFDVKD. This CDR3 is CATSESPSRRTYTGELFF. In nucleotides, the CDR3 is TGTGCCACCAGTGAGTCCCCATCGAGACGGACCTACACCGGGGAGCTGTTTTTT.

CDR3 loop: CASSLGRGRNQPQHF. In DNA, the CDR3 is TGTGCCAGCAGCTTAGGTAGGGGGAGGAATCAGCCCCAGCATTTT. The chain couples TRBV7-9 to TRBJ1-5; weak D call: TRBD1 (6 bases). Germline loops: CDR1 SEHNR, CDR2 FQNEAQ (reference sequence). This CDR3 comprises 15 residues. V was clipped by 1 base and J by 4 bases, with 11 bases between them. The full variable domain, its missing parts supplied by reference TRBV7-9 and TRBJ1-5, is DTGVSQNPRHKITKRGQNVTFRCDPISEHNRLYWYRQTLGQGPEFLTYFQNEAQLEKSRLLSDRFSAERPKGSFSTLEIQRTEQGDSAMYLCASSLGRGRNQPQHFGDGTRLSIL.

The chain links TRBV30 to TRBJ1-1, with D perhaps matching TRBD1 (6 bases). The V gene's germline CDR1 is GTSNPN and CDR2 SVGIG (reference sequence). Between the trimmed V and J ends, which lost 4 bases and 4 bases, there was a span of 16 bases. CDR3 length equals 14 residues. The CDR3 DNA reads TGTGCCTGGAAGGGGGGAATAGGGACCACTGAAGCTTTCTTT. This translates into CAWKGGIGTTEAFF.

V usage is TRBV7-2 and J usage is TRBJ1-5; D is undetermined. The ends were cut back, 5 bases at V and 0 bases at J, with 20 bases in the middle. This CDR3 has 18 amino acids. Germline V gene data show CDR1 as SGHTA and CDR2 as FQGNSA. The CDR3: CASSRKSTTDSSNQPQHF. CDR3 in DNA: TGTGCCAGCAGCAGAAAATCTACCACGGATTCTAGCAATCAGCCCCAGCATTTT.

The V and J genes are TRBV6-2 or TRBV6-3 and TRBJ2-2; no firm D call. Trimming left V 1 base short and J 2 bases short, with 5 bases between. CDR3 size: 14 residues. CDR1 is MNHEY and CDR2 is SVGEGT in the germline V gene. CDR3 residues: CASSYFPNTGELFF. The CDR3 nucleotides are TGTGCCAGCAGTTACTTCCCTAACACCGGGGAGCTGTTTTTT.

V gene TRBV6-2 or TRBV6-3 combines with J gene TRBJ2-7; 9 bases agree with TRBD1. The V gene's germline CDR1 is MNHEY and CDR2 SVGEGT. The CDR3 consists of 16 residues. Trimming at V came to 2 bases and at J to 6 bases, leaving 11 bases not matched to a gene. In DNA form, the CDR3 reads TGTGCCAGCAGTTACGGTGCCGGGACAGGGCTAGGCGAGCAGTACTTC. It translates to CASSYGAGTGLGEQYF.

The V gene is TRBV7-8, the J gene TRBJ1-2; D is possibly TRBD1 (6 bases). This CDR3 region has 13 residues. Germline CDR1 and CDR2: SGHVS and FQNEAQ. The V and J ends lost 5 bases and 8 bases respectively, with 15 bases between them. This chain's CDR3 is CASSATGNFGYTF. CDR3 in DNA: TGTGCCAGCAGCGCTACAGGGAACTTCGGCTACACCTTC.

V gene TRBV2 combines with J gene TRBJ1-2; D gene unclear. This CDR3 region has 10 residues. Per the germline V gene, CDR1 is SNHLY and CDR2 is FYNNEI. The V end was cut by 7 bases, the J end by 5 bases, with 5 bases between. CDR3 in amino acids: CASISYGYTF. CDR3 coding DNA: TGTGCCAGCATCTCTTATGGCTACACCTTC.

The chain couples TRBV11-1 to TRBJ2-7; 9 bases line up with TRBD1. In germline, CDR1 is SGHAT, CDR2 FQDESV (reference sequence). The CDR3 extends over 13 amino acids. J lost 11 bases, V lost 5 bases, and 10 bases had no gene match. CDR3 sequence: CASSQGTGREKYV. CDR3 coding DNA: TGTGCCAGCAGCCAGGGGACAGGGAGGGAGAAGTACGTC.

A few counts support this clone. The gene calls are TRBV13 and TRBJ1-1; possibly TRBD1 for D (6 bases). Trimming left V 3 bases short and J 2 bases short, with 10 bases between. The CDR3 is 14 residues long. Germline values: CDR1 PRHDT, CDR2 FYEKMQ (reference sequence). As DNA, the CDR3 is TGTGCCAGCAGCTTCGGGACACTAAACACTGAAGCTTTCTTT. Its protein product is CASSFGTLNTEAFF.

In its sample, this clone was seen a few times. The rearrangement uses TRBV12-3 or TRBV12-4 and TRBJ2-2; no reliable D call. The CDR3 spans 13 residues. Trimming pared 7 bases from V and 7 bases from J, leaving 13 bases between. CDR3 in amino acids: CASTSWGDGELFF. CDR3 in DNA: TGTGCCAGCACCTCGTGGGGTGACGGGGAGCTGTTTTTT.

This clone was counted only a few times. The J gene is TRBJ1-6, the V gene TRBV15; possible D gene TRBD1, 6 bases. V dropped 2 bases and J dropped 6 bases, with 20 bases sitting between them. The CDR3 consists of 18 residues. CDR1 LNHNV and CDR2 YYDKDF come from the germline V gene (reference sequence). CDR3 nucleotide sequence: TGTGCCACCAGCAGATCGGGGATACAGGGAGGGCTTAATTCACCCCTCCACTTT. Its protein is CATSRSGIQGGLNSPLHF.

The rearrangement uses TRBV4-1 and TRBJ2-2, with 11 bases identical to TRBD1. V lost 6 bases to trimming and J lost 5 bases; unmatched junction nucleotides: 17. Per germline, CDR1 MGHRA and CDR2 YSYEKL. The CDR3 is made up of 19 amino acids. As DNA, the CDR3 is TGCGCCAGCAGTCGAGCCGGGGACAGGGGGTGGGTAAATACCGGGGAGCTGTTTTTT. It translates to CASSRAGDRGWVNTGELFF.

A note on this clone: The sample holds other DNA sequences that translate to the same CDR3. The V and J genes are TRBV5-1 and TRBJ2-1; D perhaps matches TRBD2 (5 bases). This CDR3 is built from 15 residues. From germline, CDR1 is SGHRS and CDR2 YFSETQ. Trimming left V 0 bases short and J 0 bases short, with 7 bases between. The DNA of the CDR3 is TGCGCCAGCAGCTTGGCGGGGTCCTCCTACAATGAGCAGTTCTTC. Its protein is CASSLAGSSYNEQFF.

J is TRBJ2-5 and V is TRBV11-2; 9 bases are a match to TRBD1. The CDR3 totals 14 residues. The germline V gene encodes CDR1 SGHAT and CDR2 FQNNGV. The junction had 6 bases not matched to a gene; V was cut back by 5 bases and J by 5 bases. For the CDR3, the DNA is TGTGCCAGCAGCCTAACAGGGGGCACGGAGACCCAGTACTTC. Translation: CASSLTGGTETQYF.

The chain recombines TRBV5-4 with TRBJ2-3; 10 bases align to TRBD2. V dropped 2 bases and J dropped 6; count of bases not matched to a gene: 6. The CDR3 is made up of 15 amino acids. Germline lookup yields CDR1 SGHNT and CDR2 YYREEE (reference sequence). The CDR3 reads CASSFGSGGYDTQYF. The CDR3 DNA reads as TGTGCCAGCAGCTTTGGTAGCGGGGGGTACGATACGCAGTATTTT.

The chain is built from TRBV11-2 and TRBJ1-2; D possibly corresponds to TRBD1 (6 bases). Deletions cut 0 bases from V and 4 bases from J, with 12 bases between. The CDR3 is 15 residues long. Germline V lookup: CDR1 SGHAT, CDR2 FQNNGV. This CDR3 reads CASSLEPTGPYGYTF. The CDR3 DNA reads as TGTGCCAGCAGCTTAGAGCCTACAGGGCCCTATGGCTACACCTTC.

This rearrangement joins TRBV5-1 to TRBJ2-7, with 7 nucleotides matching TRBD1. V was clipped by 4 bases and J by 3 bases; unmatched bases: 10. The CDR3 length is 15 residues. Germline CDR1 SGHRS, CDR2 YFSETQ. The CDR3 sequence is CASSRGQERYYEQYF. The CDR3 nucleotides read TGCGCCAGCAGCAGAGGACAGGAGAGATACTACGAGCAGTACTTC.